The present T cell receptor beta chain was sequenced within a study of blood T cells in healthy people across ages. A word on this clonotype: The antigen is undetermined.

PBMCs, at least 7 million per sample, were isolated. A second about 7 to 12 cycle PCR used barcoded and J-beta primers. Every cDNA molecule bore a tag from a template-switch adaptor containing 12 random nucleotides. TCRdb ran MiXCR on the 5' RACE reads and lists one entry per CDR3 protein. The data contain 800,000 or so distinct CDR3 sequences, 35% to 60% of them singletons. Study-wide results and limits: It was held that the diversity estimates obtained from one million T cells were underestimates.

The clonotype originates from an elderly man in good health. Source material: blood.

The CDR3 region is CASRPDSWNEKLFF. Written as DNA, the CDR3 is TGTGCCAGCAGGCCGGACAGCTGGAATGAAAAACTGTTTTTT. V usage is TRBV6-5 and J usage is TRBJ1-4; maybe TRBD1 (6 bases). The germline gives CDR1 MNHEY, CDR2 SVGAGI. Trimming took off 6 bases at V and 5 bases at J, with 13 bases between the two ends. The CDR3 runs 14 residues.